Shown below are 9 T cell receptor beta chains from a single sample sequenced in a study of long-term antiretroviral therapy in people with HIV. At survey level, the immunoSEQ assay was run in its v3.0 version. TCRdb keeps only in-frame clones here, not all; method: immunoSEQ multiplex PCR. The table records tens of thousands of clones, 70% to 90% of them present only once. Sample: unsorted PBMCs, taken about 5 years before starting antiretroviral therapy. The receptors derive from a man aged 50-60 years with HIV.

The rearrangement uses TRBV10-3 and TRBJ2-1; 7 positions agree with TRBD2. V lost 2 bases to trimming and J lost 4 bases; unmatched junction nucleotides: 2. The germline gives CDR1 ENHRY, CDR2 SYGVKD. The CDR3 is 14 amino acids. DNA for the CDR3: TGTGCCATCAGTGAGCAAGCGGGATACAATGAGCAGTTCTTC. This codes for CAISEQAGYNEQFF.

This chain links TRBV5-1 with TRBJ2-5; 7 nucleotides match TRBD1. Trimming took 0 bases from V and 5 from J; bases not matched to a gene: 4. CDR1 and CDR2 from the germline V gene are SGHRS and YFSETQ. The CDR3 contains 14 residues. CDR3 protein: CASSLDTGAETQYF. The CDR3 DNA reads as TGCGCCAGCAGCTTGGATACAGGGGCCGAGACCCAGTACTTC.

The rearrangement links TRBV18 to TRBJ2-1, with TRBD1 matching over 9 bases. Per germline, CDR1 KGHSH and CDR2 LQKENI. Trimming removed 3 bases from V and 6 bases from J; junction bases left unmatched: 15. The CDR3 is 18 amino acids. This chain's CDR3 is CASSPIGTGRVDFNEQFF. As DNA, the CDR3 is TGTGCCAGCTCACCTATCGGGACAGGGCGAGTAGATTTCAATGAGCAGTTCTTC.

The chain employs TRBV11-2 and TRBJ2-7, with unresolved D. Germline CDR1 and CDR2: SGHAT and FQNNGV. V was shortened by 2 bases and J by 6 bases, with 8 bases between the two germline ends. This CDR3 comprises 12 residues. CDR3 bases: TGTGCCAGCAGCTTATTGGCCTCCGAGCAGTACTTC. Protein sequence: CASSLLASEQYF.

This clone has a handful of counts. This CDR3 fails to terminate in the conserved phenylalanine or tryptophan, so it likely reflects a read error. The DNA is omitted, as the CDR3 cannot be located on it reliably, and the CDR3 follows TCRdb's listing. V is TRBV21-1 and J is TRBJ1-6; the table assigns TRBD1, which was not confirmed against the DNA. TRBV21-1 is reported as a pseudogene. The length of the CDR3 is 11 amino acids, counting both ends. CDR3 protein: CASAPQGDHPE.

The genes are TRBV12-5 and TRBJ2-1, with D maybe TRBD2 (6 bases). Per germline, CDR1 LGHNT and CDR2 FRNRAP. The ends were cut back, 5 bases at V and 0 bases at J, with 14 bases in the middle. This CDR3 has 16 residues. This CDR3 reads CASGPPGSGSYNEQFF. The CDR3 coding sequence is TGTGCTAGTGGTCCCCCGGGTAGCGGCTCCTACAATGAGCAGTTCTTC.

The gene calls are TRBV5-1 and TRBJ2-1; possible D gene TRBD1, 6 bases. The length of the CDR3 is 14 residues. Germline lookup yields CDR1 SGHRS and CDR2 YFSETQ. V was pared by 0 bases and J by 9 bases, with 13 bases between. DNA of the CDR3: TGCGCCAGCAGCTTGGGCCAACAGGGTGGTGAGCAGTTCTTC. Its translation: CASSLGQQGGEQFF. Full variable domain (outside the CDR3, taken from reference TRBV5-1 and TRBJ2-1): KAGVTQTPRYLIKTRGQQVTLSCSPISGHRSVSWYQQTPGQGLQFLFEYFSETQRNKGNFPGRFSGRQFSNSRSEMNVSTLELGDSALYLCASSLGQQGGEQFFGPGTRLTVL.

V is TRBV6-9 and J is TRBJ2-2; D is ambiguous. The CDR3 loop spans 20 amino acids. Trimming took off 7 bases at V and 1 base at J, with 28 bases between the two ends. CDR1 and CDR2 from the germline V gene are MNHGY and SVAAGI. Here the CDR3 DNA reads TGTGCCAGCACCCTCGACGTGGCTAAGTCTAACCTTATGAACACCGGGGAGCTGTTTTTT. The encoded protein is CASTLDVAKSNLMNTGELFF.

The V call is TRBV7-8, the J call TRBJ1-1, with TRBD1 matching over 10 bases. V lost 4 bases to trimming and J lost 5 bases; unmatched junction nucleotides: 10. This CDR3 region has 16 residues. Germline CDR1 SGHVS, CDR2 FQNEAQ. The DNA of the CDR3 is TGTGCCAGCAGCTATTTACCGGGACAGGGGTTTACTGAAGCTTTCTTT. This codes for CASSYLPGQGFTEAFF.